This TCR beta chain is drawn from a study of blood T cell repertoires in COVID-19. Study overall: Some COVID-19 samples were acute and others convalescent; all came from the United States, Italy and Spain.

The CDR3 extends over 16 amino acids. Germline assignment: CDR1 SGHTA and CDR2 FQGNSA. Trimming left V 1 base short and J 0 bases short, with 11 bases between. This clone was seen just once. As handled by the study authors: Estimates of nucleated cell counts were drawn from the amplification of reference gene primers. Using immunoSEQ multiplex PCR, the repertoire was profiled, and TCRdb retains in-frame clones only, with some absent. D and trimming come from the DNA, and the V and J calls and clone size come from that table. Seen here are 250,000 to 350,000 clones, about 88% observed once, and the top ten hold roughly an eighth.

This receptor was identified in an older woman with acute or convalescent COVID-19. The source material was peripheral blood. The chain carries TRBV7-2 and TRBJ2-3; D may be TRBD1 (6 bases). CDR3 sequence (DNA): TGTGCCAGCAGCTTAGTAGGGGGTTTTAGCACAGATACGCAGTATTTT. Encoded protein: CASSLVGGFSTDTQYF.